This TCR beta chain was profiled in a study of control samples from healthy donors and cancer patients. Deletions cut 1 base from V and 7 bases from J, with 7 bases between. Germline V gives CDR1 SGHVS, CDR2 FQNEAQ. The CDR3 is 12 residues long. Here immunoSEQ multiplex PCR was the method, and the copy in TCRdb shows in-frame clones only, minus some. The data show 130,000 to 150,000 clones, just under 95% seen once. The chain couples TRBV7-8 to TRBJ2-5, with D unclear. The sequencing sample was made of PBMCs. The clonotype was recovered from a man aged 55 to 70 with colorectal cancer. The CDR3 spells CASSLEFGTQYF. The DNA for the CDR3 is TGTGCCAGCAGCTTAGAGTTCGGGACCCAGTACTTC.